In this sample, the clone carrying this T cell receptor (beta chain) turned up many times. What it binds is not known. The sample originates from a study of T cell repertoires in cytomegalovirus infection. Study overall: It was the public TCR beta signatures that indicated both CMV infection and matching HLA type. The study, taken as a whole, reports: It was HLA-C-restricted CMV-specific TCR beta clonotypes that dominated the response ex vivo.

TCRdb fed the reads into MiXCR, producing one record per CDR3 protein. This table holds 290,000 or so distinct CDR3 sequences, roughly 9.3% found once. The V and J ends lost 5 bases and 5 bases respectively, with 13 bases between them. This CDR3 has 14 residues. The germline gives CDR1 SGHTA, CDR2 FQGNSA. This TCR was recovered from a human donor in good health (CMV status not recorded). Some clones in this sample may be carry-over from other donors' samples. The chain recombines TRBV7-2 with TRBJ1-5, with D unclear. Specimen: PBMCs. This chain's CDR3 is CASSLTGPDQPQHF. As DNA, the CDR3 is TGTGCCAGCAGCCTCACCGGCCCCGATCAGCCCCAGCATTTT.